The 30 T cell receptor beta chains presented below share a single source sample, sequenced in a study of beta chain features in type 1 diabetes (dated by TCRdb to 2016 to 2018). These receptors are not linked to any known antigen. Study-level results and caveats: Type 1 diabetes patients showed a moderate but significant shortening of TCRB CDR3 length in all four CD4+ subsets.

The library was made by the immunoSEQ multiplex PCR assay. The entire isolated RNA was reverse transcribed using the High Capacity cDNA Reverse Transcription Kit, and thus expressed TCRB transcripts were sequenced. This is the immuneACCESS table as TCRdb keeps it, with only in-frame sequences that have V and J called. A part of the clones is gone; compared with another copy, unresolved V genes explain less than half, and the rest is unexplained. The sample table records about 23,000 clones; more than 45% of these occur just once. Of the sample, 0.35% to 0.45% falls within the top ten clones. Sequencing was performed on stem cell memory CD4+ T cells from blood. The cell subset or site label, read with the paper, signifies: stem cell-like memory CD4+ T cells. The receptors were sampled from a man younger than 35 with type 1 diabetes.

The chain carries TRBV2 and TRBJ2-7; 10 nucleotides align to TRBD2. Looked up from germline, CDR1 is SNHLY and CDR2 is FYNNEI. This CDR3 has 14 residues. V lost 4 bases and J lost 5; bases outside the gene matches: 5. In DNA form, the CDR3 reads TGTGCCAGCAGTGGGATAGCGGGGGGCCACGAGCAGTACTTC. As protein: CASSGIAGGHEQYF.

The chain is built from TRBV6-6 and TRBJ2-7; the match to TRBD1 covers 8 bases. Trimming took 6 bases from V and 5 from J; bases not matched to a gene: 9. Germline values: CDR1 MNHNY, CDR2 SVGAGI (reference sequence). This CDR3 is built from 14 residues. CDR3 bases: TGTGCCAGCAGCCCTCGACAGGGGACCCACGAGCAGTACTTC. Translation: CASSPRQGTHEQYF.

V gene TRBV19 combines with J gene TRBJ2-1; 8 positions agree with TRBD1. The CDR3 contains 14 residues. V lost 2 bases to trimming and J lost 4 bases; unmatched junction nucleotides: 1. CDR1 LNHDA and CDR2 SQIVND come from the germline V gene (reference sequence). The CDR3 coding sequence is TGTGCCAGTAGTATACGACAGGGGTACAATGAGCAGTTCTTC. This gives the protein CASSIRQGYNEQFF.

The chain employs TRBV6-5 and TRBJ2-5; 8 bases match TRBD1. V was pared by 5 bases and J by 4 bases, with 9 bases of the junction left unmatched. The CDR3 runs 15 residues. CDR1 is MNHEY and CDR2 is SVGAGI in the germline V gene. The CDR3 nucleotides are TGTGCCAGCAGTCGAGTCCAGGGGGCTCGAGAGACCCAGTACTTC. Its protein product is CASSRVQGARETQYF.

This clone has more than one count but fewer than ten. The CDR3 loop reads CASSLRGGDTQYF. CDR3 in DNA: TGTGCCAGCAGCTTGAGGGGTGGGGATACGCAGTATTTT. This sequence joins TRBV5-6 and TRBJ2-3; possible D gene TRBD1, 5 bases. V was pared by 1 base and J by 6 bases, with 9 bases between. CDR3 length: 13 amino acids. Germline CDR1 SGHDT, CDR2 YYEEEE.

The V and J genes are TRBV7-2 and TRBJ1-1; D is perhaps TRBD1 (5 bases). V shed 6 bases and J shed 9 bases, with 17 bases lying between them. CDR3 length: 13 residues. The germline V gene encodes CDR1 SGHTA and CDR2 FQGNSA. The CDR3 nucleotides read TGTGCCAGCAGGGCAGACAGACGTTTTAAAGCTTTCTTT. This encodes CASRADRRFKAFF.

This chain uses TRBV15 with TRBJ1-2, with D perhaps TRBD1 (6 bases). V was pared by 0 bases and J by 2 bases, with 7 bases between. The CDR3 has 14 amino acids. Looked up from germline, CDR1 is LNHNV and CDR2 is YYDKDF (reference sequence). CDR3 in amino acids: CATSRDQGNYGYTF. DNA of the CDR3: TGTGCCACCAGCAGAGATCAGGGGAACTATGGCTACACCTTC.

The J gene is TRBJ2-1, the V gene TRBV29-1; no clear D gene. V lost 3 bases, J lost 1 base, and 10 bases lay in between. CDR1 and CDR2 from the germline V gene are SQVTM and ANQGSEA. The CDR3 has 14 residues. The CDR3 DNA sequence: TGCAGCGTTGACACAGAGAATTCCTACAATGAGCAGTTCTTC. Its protein product is CSVDTENSYNEQFF.

The chain's CDR3 is CASSPPSLNEQYF. CDR3 DNA sequence: TGTGCCAGCTCACCCCCCAGTTTAAACGAGCAGTACTTC. The chain combines TRBV18 with TRBJ2-7, with no clear D. The CDR3 extends over 13 amino acids. Germline V lookup: CDR1 KGHSH, CDR2 LQKENI. V was cut by 3 bases and J by 5 bases, with 11 bases left in between. Using reference TRBV18 and TRBJ2-7 for the parts outside the CDR3, the full variable domain is NAGVMQNPRHLVRRRGQEARLRCSPMKGHSHVYWYRQLPEEGLKFMVYLQKENIIDESGMPKERFSAEFPKEGPSILRIQQVVRGDSAAYFCASSPPSLNEQYFGPGTRLTVT.

The sample holds one count of this clone. The junction differs from germline at one of its ends, possibly a read error. This CDR3 is CASSGGVNLGGDF. The CDR3 DNA reads as TGTGCCAGCAGCGGCGGGGTAAATTTAGGAGGGGACTTC. The chain uses TRBV7-8 and TRBJ2-5; D perhaps matches TRBD2 (6 bases). Germline CDR1 and CDR2: SGHVS and FQNEAQ. This CDR3 spans 13 amino acids. The whole variable domain, filled in from reference TRBV7-8 and TRBJ2-5, reads GAGVSQSPRYKVAKRGQDVALRCDPISGHVSLFWYQQALGQGPEFLTYFQNEAQLDKSGLPSDRFFAERPEGSVSTLKIQRTQQEDSAVYLCASSGGVNLGGDFGPGTRLLVL.

The chain couples TRBV5-1 to TRBJ2-5; 8 positions match TRBD1. V was clipped by 4 bases and J by 5 bases; unmatched bases: 7. The CDR3 is 14 amino acids. Germline loops: CDR1 SGHRS, CDR2 YFSETQ. As DNA, the CDR3 is TGCGCCAGCAGCCGGACAGGGTCAGGGGAGACCCAGTACTTC. It yields the protein CASSRTGSGETQYF.

This clone was seen more than once but under ten times. The chain uses TRBV5-6 and TRBJ2-1, with 10 nucleotides matching TRBD2. The V gene's germline CDR1 is SGHDT and CDR2 YYEEEE. J lost 0 bases, V lost 4 bases, and 4 bases had no gene match. There are 16 residues in the CDR3. CDR3 nucleotide sequence: TGTGCCAGCAGCACCCTAGCGGGAGCCTCCTACAATGAGCAGTTCTTC. Its translation is CASSTLAGASYNEQFF.

This clone has only a few counts. V is TRBV15 and J is TRBJ1-2; 8 positions agree with TRBD1. Germline assignment: CDR1 LNHNV and CDR2 YYDKDF (reference sequence). The CDR3 runs to 16 residues. Trimming cost V 0 bases and J 2 bases; bases outside gene matches: 5. This chain's CDR3 is CATSREGQGLNYGYTF. Here the CDR3 DNA reads TGTGCCACCAGCAGAGAAGGACAGGGATTAAACTATGGCTACACCTTC.

This clone was seen a handful of times. V usage is TRBV5-6 and J usage is TRBJ2-7; D not certain. The germline gives CDR1 SGHDT, CDR2 YYEEEE. The V and J ends lost 5 bases and 0 bases respectively, with 6 bases between them. The CDR3 extends over 12 amino acids. The CDR3 here is CASSTYSYEQYF. The CDR3 nucleotides are TGTGCCAGCAGTACATACTCCTACGAGCAGTACTTC.

This chain connects TRBV6-6 to TRBJ2-1, with 7 bases matching TRBD1. CDR1 is MNHNY and CDR2 is SVGAGI in the germline V gene (reference sequence). The CDR3 sequence is 15 residues long. Trimming at V came to 7 bases and at J to 2 bases, leaving 8 bases not matched to a gene. CDR3 bases: TGTGCCAGCAAGTCCAGACAGGGAGCCTACAATGAGCAGTTCTTC. Protein: CASKSRQGAYNEQFF.

This clone has just a few counts. The CDR3: CASSLRSGGAHSNDNEQFF. The CDR3 bases are TGTGCCAGCAGTTTAAGAAGCGGGGGGGCCCATTCTAATGACAATGAGCAGTTCTTC. The rearrangement uses TRBV27 and TRBJ2-1; 10 bases are shared with TRBD2. The V segment lost 2 bases and the J segment 5 bases; nucleotides outside the gene matches: 15. Per germline, CDR1 MNHEY and CDR2 SMNVEV (reference sequence). The CDR3 is 19 residues long.

The chain joins TRBV20-1 to TRBJ1-2; D perhaps matches TRBD1 (6 bases). From germline, CDR1 is DFQATT and CDR2 SNEGSKA (reference sequence). CDR3 length: 10 residues. The CDR3 sequence is CRAGDYGYTF. The CDR3 coding sequence is TGCAGGGCAGGGGACTATGGCTACACCTTC.

J is TRBJ1-5 and V is TRBV7-2; 9 bases match TRBD1. The CDR3 totals 15 residues. The germline gives CDR1 SGHTA, CDR2 FQGNSA. The J segment lost 0 bases and the V segment lost 6 bases, leaving 3 bases of the junction unmatched. CDR3 DNA sequence: TGTGCCAGCAGAGCGACAGGGGGTAGCAATCAGCCCCAGCATTTT. Translation: CASRATGGSNQPQHF.

This clone appeared a few times. V and J are TRBV5-1 and TRBJ2-5, with a weak D call TRBD2 (6 bases). The J call may be faulty, since TRBJ2-7 better matches the DNA end. Germline CDR1 reads SGHRS; CDR2 reads YFSETQ. The CDR3 totals 14 residues. The CDR3 protein is CASSLAAGTYEQYF. In DNA form, the CDR3 reads TGCGCCAGCAGCTTGGCGGCGGGAACCTACGAGCAGTACTTC.

V usage is TRBV28 and J usage is TRBJ2-7; 10 bases line up with TRBD2. The CDR3 totals 16 residues. Looked up from germline, CDR1 is MDHEN and CDR2 is SYDVKM. The J segment lost 4 bases and the V segment lost 0 bases, leaving 6 bases of the junction unmatched. The CDR3 bases are TGTGCCAGCAGTTTATGGCTAGCGGGAGCCCGGTACGAGCAGTACTTC. This gives the protein CASSLWLAGARYEQYF. The full variable domain, its missing parts supplied by reference TRBV28 and TRBJ2-7, is DVKVTQSSRYLVKRTGEKVFLECVQDMDHENMFWYRQDPGLGLRLIYFSYDVKMKEKGDIPEGYSVSREKKERFSLILESASTNQTSMYLCASSLWLAGARYEQYFGPGTRLTVT.

Comment on this clone: Within the sample, other DNA sequences also encode this same CDR3. The chain links TRBV29-1 to TRBJ1-5; D is perhaps TRBD1 (6 bases). Germline V gene sequence: CDR1 SQVTM, CDR2 ANQGSEA. The ends were cut back, 0 bases at V and 6 bases at J, with 6 bases in the middle. This CDR3 comprises 12 residues. CDR3 in DNA: TGCAGCGTTGAAGACAGGGGTCAGCCCCAGCATTTT. It specifies CSVEDRGQPQHF.

The V and J genes are TRBV7-9 and TRBJ1-1; 10 nucleotides align to TRBD1. Germline CDR1 is SEHNR and CDR2 is FQNEAQ (reference sequence). CDR3 size: 15 residues. Trimming cost V 1 base and J 5 bases; bases outside gene matches: 4. CDR3 DNA sequence: TGTGCCAGCAGCTTAGGAGGGACAGGGGTGACTGAAGCTTTCTTT. Translated: CASSLGGTGVTEAFF.

This clone was recorded only once. This chain joins TRBV9 and TRBJ2-3; TRBD2 matches at 9 bases. The CDR3 runs 16 residues. CDR1 SGDLS and CDR2 YYNGEE come from the germline V gene. V was clipped by 0 bases and J by 4 bases; unmatched bases: 6. CDR3 DNA sequence: TGTGCCAGCAGCGTAGCTGGCGGGGGGGAGGCAGATACGCAGTATTTT. Translated: CASSVAGGGEADTQYF.

The V and J genes are TRBV18 and TRBJ1-5; D is perhaps TRBD1 (6 bases). This CDR3 comprises 16 residues. CDR1 and CDR2 from the germline V gene are KGHSH and LQKENI. The germline V and J ends were trimmed by 3 bases and 6 bases, with 18 bases remaining between them. The CDR3 nucleotides are TGTGCCAGCTCACCGAATTCCGACTCAGGGGCTCAGCCCCAGCATTTT. This gives the protein CASSPNSDSGAQPQHF.

The V call is TRBV14, the J call TRBJ2-3; D possibly corresponds to TRBD2 (6 bases). Trimming removed 7 bases from V and 0 bases from J, with 20 bases in between. The CDR3 contains 17 residues. The germline CDR1 and CDR2 sequences are SGHDN and FVKESK. Here the CDR3 reads CASNTVLADISTDTQYF. The CDR3 nucleotides read TGTGCCAGCAACACCGTACTAGCCGACATTAGCACAGATACGCAGTATTTT.

The J gene is TRBJ1-2, the V gene TRBV18; 7 nucleotides align to TRBD1. CDR3 size: 12 residues. CDR1 and CDR2 from the germline V gene are KGHSH and LQKENI. J lost 4 bases, V lost 6 bases, and 2 bases had no gene match. CDR3 in amino acids: CASSGQSYGYTF. In nucleotides, the CDR3 is TGTGCCAGCTCGGGACAGAGCTATGGCTACACCTTC.

This chain joins TRBV10-3 and TRBJ1-6; D not resolved. In germline, CDR1 is ENHRY, CDR2 SYGVKD. The CDR3 extends over 13 amino acids. The V gene lost 2 bases and the J gene lost 6 bases, with 5 bases spanning the gap. This chain's CDR3 is CAISETVNSPLHF. For the CDR3, the DNA is TGTGCCATCAGTGAGACGGTTAATTCACCCCTCCACTTT.

This sequence joins TRBV7-2 and TRBJ2-5; D perhaps matches TRBD1 (6 bases). V shed 0 bases and J shed 2 bases, with 7 bases lying between them. CDR1 is SGHTA, CDR2 FQGNSA, per germline. The CDR3 has 14 residues. The DNA of the CDR3 is TGTGCCAGCAGCTTAGCGGGGGCTCAAGAGACCCAGTACTTC. Protein product: CASSLAGAQETQYF.

This clone has only a few counts. The chain couples TRBV21-1 to TRBJ2-3; TRBD2 was called by the table and not checked on the DNA. TRBV21-1 is tagged as a pseudogene. The CDR3 extends over 18 amino acids. The DNA of the CDR3 is TGTGCCAGCAGCAAAGGGAGACTAGCGGGAGTTTCCACAGATACGCAGTATTTT. It encodes CASSKGRLAGVSTDTQYF.

The chain couples TRBV5-1 to TRBJ1-4; 7 bases fit TRBD1. The germline V gene has CDR1 SGHRS and CDR2 YFSETQ. The CDR3 is made up of 14 amino acids. With 6 bases clipped from V and 5 bases from J, the junction kept 7 bases outside the gene matches. CDR3 DNA sequence: TGCGCCAGCAAAACAGGGGAATTGAATGAAAAACTGTTTTTT. Its translation is CASKTGELNEKLFF.